A selection of T cell receptor beta chains follows, all from one sample in a study of PD-1 blockade in classical Hodgkin lymphoma. Measured with immunoSEQ multiplex PCR; TCRdb has only the in-frame clones, and not every one. The sample has more than 90,000 clones, about four fifths seen once; the top ten hold 15% to 20%. The sample consisted of peripheral blood mononuclear cells (PBMCs), taken before the second cycle of nivolumab. The receptor set was obtained from a human donor with classical Hodgkin lymphoma. Both conserved end residues are part of each CDR3.

J	V	CDR3
TRBJ2-5	TRBV2	CASMEGNGETQYF
TRBJ2-3	TRBV6-5	CASSYSGTDTQYF
TRBJ2-6	TRBV15	CATTRQGWANVLTF
TRBJ1-4	TRBV18	CASSPWQENEKLFF
TRBJ2-1	TRBV28	CASRYRNEQFF
TRBJ2-7	TRBV10-3	CAISQSTGGIQYEQYF
TRBJ1-4	TRBV30	CAWSPGQGQKLFF
TRBJ2-3	TRBV11-2	CASSQGLVPADTQYF
TRBJ2-1	TRBV11-2	CASSQGAGGPNEQFF
TRBJ2-1	TRBV7-9	CASSFDPGSYNEQFF
TRBJ1-2	TRBV19	CASTLPGQTRFNGYTF
TRBJ2-7	TRBV7-2	CASSFGAGGEQYF
TRBJ2-7	TRBV6-5	CASSPDRDTPFEQYF
TRBJ1-2	TRBV28	CASSFFTGGGYTF
TRBJ2-1	TRBV19	CASMHTWGRDNNEQFF
TRBJ2-7	TRBV7-3	CASSSYDGYEQYF
TRBJ2-3	TRBV29-1	CSVEATGGDFGATDTQYF
TRBJ1-4	TRBV10-1	CASRNPRDIIRYEKLFF
TRBJ2-3	TRBV7-7	CASSRRTAGDTQYF
TRBJ2-1	TRBV10-3	CAISEGGAGEQFF
TRBJ1-5	TRBV6-1	CASRMTGDSNQPQHF
TRBJ2-1	TRBV29-1	CSVRQGLYNEQFF
TRBJ1-2	TRBV30	CAWSTALRASTNYGYTF
TRBJ1-2	TRBV9	CASSVAQTASSRGYTF
TRBJ2-2	TRBV19	CASSIELARGPGELFF
TRBJ2-1	TRBV18	CASSPPNGPSGDEQFF
TRBJ2-5	TRBV29-1	CSVATGLAEETQYF
TRBJ2-5	TRBV5-1	CASSSSAGQETQYF
TRBJ2-7	TRBV7-2	CASSLVSGSTYEQYF
TRBJ1-4	TRBV5-4	CASSSTGTGREKLFF
TRBJ2-1	TRBV6-5	CASSTTYNEQFF
TRBJ2-5	TRBV18	CASSLLTGGQETQYF
TRBJ2-5	TRBV7-2	CASSWGGARETQYF
TRBJ1-1	TRBV11-2	CASTPTGLNTEAFF
TRBJ1-1	TRBV27	CASSLTGNTEAFF
TRBJ2-7	TRBV7-2	CASTDSYEQYF
TRBJ2-3	TRBV19	CASSRTSGGTDTQYF
TRBJ1-4	TRBV4-1	CASSREGRALVAEKLFF